These T cell receptor beta chains were read from a single sample in a study of shared clonotypes between healthy human individuals. Produced via immunoSEQ multiplex PCR; TCRdb's table is partial and in-frame only. The table has some 2.4 million clones, 80% to 95% seen once. Sequences were obtained from naive CD4+ T cells from PBMCs. The receptor source for this set is a man younger than 35 in good health. Some clones in this sample may be carry-over from other donors' samples. Both conserved end residues are part of each CDR3. The order of the fields is V gene, clone size, D gene, J gene, CDR3 protein, CDR3 DNA. The D gene is left open where the match is weak. Only part of the rows carry a size: once, few, many, or a class if the clone is expanded.

>TRBV7-9|.|.|TRBJ2-4
CASSPSLATDIQYF
TGTGCCAGCAGCCCATCCCTCGCCACGGACATTCAGTACTTC
>TRBV6-5|.|.|TRBJ1-1
CASSRRGSRLTEAFF
TGTGCCAGCAGTCGACGGGGGAGTAGGTTAACTGAAGCTTTCTTT
>TRBV19|.|.|TRBJ2-1
CASSPTSYSYNEQFF
TGTGCCAGTAGTCCAACTAGCTACTCCTACAATGAGCAGTTCTTC
>TRBV7-9|.|TRBD2|TRBJ2-1
CASSLEGTSGYNEQFF
TGTGCCAGCAGCTTAGAAGGGACTAGCGGGTACAATGAGCAGTTCTTC
>TRBV30|.|.|TRBJ1-4
CAWSGGQGTSEKLFF
TGTGCCTGGAGTGGGGGGCAGGGGACGAGTGAAAAACTGTTTTTT
>TRBV28|.|.|TRBJ1-5
CASSLLRELNQPQHF
TGTGCCAGCAGTTTACTAAGGGAGTTAAATCAGCCCCAGCATTTT
>TRBV28|.|.|TRBJ1-2
CAIFETGLYYGYTF
TGTGCCATCTTTGAGACCGGCCTCTACTATGGCTACACCTTC
>TRBV10-3|.|.|TRBJ1-2
CAIYDRMGEQGGYTF
TGTGCCATCTACGACAGGATGGGTGAACAAGGTGGCTACACCTTC
>TRBV5-6|.|.|TRBJ1-4
CASSQRGATNEKLFF
TGTGCCAGCAGCCAACGGGGGGCAACTAATGAAAAACTGTTTTTT
>TRBV4-2|.|TRBD2|TRBJ2-1
CASSPWGLADVYNEQFF
TGTGCCAGCAGCCCCTGGGGACTAGCGGACGTCTACAATGAGCAGTTCTTC
>TRBV7-3|few|.|TRBJ1-1
CASSLTGGTEAFF
TGTGCCAGCAGCTTAACCGGGGGGACTGAAGCTTTCTTT
>TRBV6-7|.|.|TRBJ1-6
CASASRVDSPLHF
TGTGCCAGCGCCTCAAGGGTCGATTCACCCCTCCACTTT
>TRBV19|.|.|TRBJ1-5
CASSIPRQAGPPQHF
TGTGCCAGTAGTATACCTCGACAGGCGGGGCCACCCCAGCATTTT
>TRBV7-9|once|TRBD2|TRBJ2-1
CASSLARLAGRNEQFF
TGTGCCAGCAGCTTAGCACGACTAGCGGGAAGGAATGAGCAGTTCTTC
>TRBV27|.|TRBD1|TRBJ1-2
CASSLVPGTGKRVEGYTF
TGTGCCAGCAGTCTAGTTCCCGGGACAGGGAAGAGGGTAGAGGGCTACACCTTC
>TRBV7-2|few|.|TRBJ1-2
CASSKLAAEVGYTF
TGTGCCAGCAGCAAACTGGCAGCCGAGGTTGGCTACACCTTC
>TRBV5-1|.|.|TRBJ2-7
CASSDRAPLSSYEQYF
TGCGCCAGCAGCGACCGAGCCCCGCTGAGCTCCTACGAGCAGTACTTC
>TRBV10-2|.|.|TRBJ2-5
CASSVEKSRQETQYF
TGCGCCAGCAGTGTCGAAAAATCGCGGCAAGAGACCCAGTACTTC
>TRBV7-9|.|.|TRBJ2-7
CASSQPAAYEQYF
TGTGCCAGCAGCCAACCGGCAGCCTACGAGCAGTACTTC
>TRBV10-1|.|TRBD2|TRBJ2-3
CASSMEREVSSTDTQYF
TGCGCCAGCAGTATGGAGCGGGAGGTCTCTAGCACAGATACGCAGTATTTT
>TRBV30|.|.|TRBJ1-5
CAWSEGSRSNQPQHF
TGTGCCTGGAGTGAGGGTAGTAGGAGCAATCAGCCCCAGCATTTT
>TRBV7-3|.|TRBD2|TRBJ2-7
CASSLGPSGSTYEQYF
TGTGCCAGCAGCTTAGGTCCTAGCGGGAGTACCTACGAGCAGTACTTC
>TRBV7-2|.|TRBD2|TRBJ2-3
CASSLPSGGLRLADTQYF
TGTGCCAGCAGCTTACCTAGCGGGGGGCTTCGGTTAGCAGATACGCAGTATTTT
>TRBV19|once|TRBD1|TRBJ1-2
CATRGGTAFFYGYTF
TGTGCCACCCGAGGGGGGACAGCGTTTTTCTATGGCTACACCTTC
>TRBV28|once|.|TRBJ1-2
CASSLPHWLQGREGGYTF
TGTGCCAGCAGTTTACCACATTGGTTACAGGGAAGGGAGGGTGGCTACACCTTC
>TRBV7-9|.|.|TRBJ2-7
CASSSPSGTSPYEQYF
TGTGCCAGCAGCTCACCATCAGGGACCAGCCCCTACGAGCAGTACTTC
>TRBV7-2|.|.|TRBJ2-6
CASSLSSGLAGANVLTF
TGTGCCAGCAGCTTAAGTTCGGGGTTAGCTGGGGCCAACGTCCTGACTTTC